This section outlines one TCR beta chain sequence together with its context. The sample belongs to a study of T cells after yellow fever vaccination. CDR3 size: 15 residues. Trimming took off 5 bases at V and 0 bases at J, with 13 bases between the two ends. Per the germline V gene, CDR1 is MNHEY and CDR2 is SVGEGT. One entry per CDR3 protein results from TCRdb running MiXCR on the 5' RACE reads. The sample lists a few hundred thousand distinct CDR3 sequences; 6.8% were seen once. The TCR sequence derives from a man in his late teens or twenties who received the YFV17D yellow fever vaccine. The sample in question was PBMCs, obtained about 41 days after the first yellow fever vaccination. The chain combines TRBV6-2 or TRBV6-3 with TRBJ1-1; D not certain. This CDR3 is CASSRWAIMNTEAFF. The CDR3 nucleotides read TGTGCCAGCAGTCGGTGGGCCATAATGAACACTGAAGCTTTCTTT.